This T cell receptor beta chain comes out of a study of shared clonotypes between healthy human individuals. Study at large: For every donor, three CD4 naive, three CD4 memory, two CD8 naive and one CD8 memory plates were used.

V gave up 4 bases and J gave up 4 bases, with 12 bases separating them. The CDR3 has 14 residues. The V gene's germline CDR1 is SGHRS and CDR2 YFSETQ. As regards this clone: Its antigen is currently unknown.

Once extracted for a subset, genomic DNA was divided evenly among several immunoSEQ plates. Repertoires were generated with immunoSEQ multiplex PCR, while TCRdb's copy carries only in-frame clones and drops some. This table has around 2.5 million clones, 90% to 95% appearing once. Study-wide results and limits: The study found about 5% of naive CD4 clonotypes shared across four donors.

Sequencing was carried out using naive CD4+ T cells from PBMCs. Subset specified: CD45RA+ positively selected. This TCR was sampled from a man aged 18 to 30 in good health. Some clones in this sample may be carry-over from other donors' samples. The rearrangement links TRBV5-1 to TRBJ1-3; D is possibly TRBD1 (6 bases). CDR3 DNA: TGCGCCAGCAGCCAACTCACAGGGGGAAACACCATATATTTT. Translation: CASSQLTGGNTIYF.